This TCR beta chain stems from a study of blood T cell repertoires in COVID-19. Looking at the study overall: Some COVID-19 samples were acute and others convalescent; all came from the United States, Italy and Spain. Sources were T cells, B-cell-depleted T cells, or PBMCs; the material itself was cDNA or gDNA.

Recovered participants had two consecutive negative NP/OP PCR tests, healthcare professional clearance, or symptom resolution. Per the study methods: Amplifying reference gene primers gave estimates of nucleated cell counts. Only in-frame clones appear in the TCRdb table, and some are missing; sequencing was by immunoSEQ multiplex PCR. The V and J calls and clone size come from that table; D and trimming were worked out from the DNA. In the table there are about 120,000 clones, about 83% of which are singletons. This TCR was sampled from a woman in her 30s who had recovered from COVID-19. The sequenced sample consisted of PBMCs or T cells enriched from blood (not recorded which).

The CDR3, as DNA: TGCGCCAGCAGCGGACGTGGCAGCGGCGTCTACGAGCAGTACTTC. This translates into CASSGRGSGVYEQYF. V gene TRBV5-1 combines with J gene TRBJ2-7, with TRBD2 as a possible D gene (5 bases). Deletions cut 4 bases from V and 3 bases from J, with 17 bases between. Germline CDR1 and CDR2: SGHRS and YFSETQ. CDR3 size: 15 residues.